A single sample gave rise to the 32 T cell receptor beta chains below, sequenced in a study of cytomegalovirus exposure and HLA in healthy donors (dated by TCRdb to 2016 to 2017). Receptor amplification or capture employed the immunoSEQ multiplex PCR assay. A mixture of 60 forward primers for TCR Vbeta segments and 13 reverse primers for TCR Jbeta segments was used in the multiplex PCR. TCRdb stores this immuneACCESS table with in-frame sequences only. Part of the clones is absent; in the studies checked, under half of the shortfall reflects unresolved V genes, and no reason is known for the rest. For this sample the table gives about 140,000 clones, of which roughly 62% were detected only once. Clones ranked in the top ten supply about 1.8% of the sample. Sequencing input: PBMCs. Source of these receptors: a male donor in good health and CMV-seronegative.

Turning to this clone: At one end, the junction sequence differs from germline, possibly due to a read error. The J gene is TRBJ2-1, the V gene TRBV5-5, with TRBD1 matching 9 bases. Looked up from germline, CDR1 is SGHKS and CDR2 is YYEKEE (reference sequence). The CDR3 is 15 residues long. The CDR3 protein is CASRLDRGLSREQFF. CDR3 DNA sequence: TGTGCCAGCAGGTTGGACAGGGGCCTTTCTCGTGAGCAGTTCTTC.

This chain uses TRBV6-5 with TRBJ1-1, with 7 bases identical to TRBD1. The germline V gene has CDR1 MNHEY and CDR2 SVGAGI. The CDR3 consists of 13 residues. In DNA form, the CDR3 reads TGTGCAGGTAGGGGGCGCCGGTTCACTGAAGCTTTCTTT. It codes for CAGRGRRFTEAFF.

The chain carries TRBV28 and TRBJ2-5, with 8 bases matching TRBD2. V dropped 8 bases and J dropped 4; count of bases not matched to a gene: 12. The CDR3 is 15 amino acids. Per germline, CDR1 MDHEN and CDR2 SYDVKM. The CDR3: CASAIGGVVRETQYF. CDR3 in DNA: TGTGCCAGCGCTATCGGGGGGGTAGTAAGAGAGACCCAGTACTTC.

The chain couples TRBV6-1 to TRBJ2-1, with TRBD1 as a possible D gene (6 bases). Germline assignment: CDR1 MNHNS and CDR2 SASEGT. The V end lost 3 bases, the J end lost 4 bases, and 13 bases lay between the germline ends. This CDR3 is 15 amino acids long. As DNA, the CDR3 is TGTGCCAGCAGTGATTCTCTTCAGGGGTACAATGAGCAGTTCTTC. Residues: CASSDSLQGYNEQFF.

This clone has just a few counts. Here the CDR3 DNA reads TGCGCCAGCAGCCAGTGGACAGGGAGAATGGACACTGAAGCTTTCTTT. Protein: CASSQWTGRMDTEAFF. The chain uses TRBV4-3 and TRBJ1-1; TRBD1 matches 8 bases. Germline V lookup: CDR1 LGHNA, CDR2 YSLEER. The CDR3 consists of 16 residues. V shed 3 bases, J shed 3 bases, and the junction held 9 bases outside the gene matches.

The sample holds a few counts of this clone. J is TRBJ1-3 and V is TRBV6-1, with D unresolved. Deletions cut 4 bases from V and 1 base from J, with 8 bases between. The CDR3 runs 14 residues. In germline, CDR1 is MNHNS, CDR2 SASEGT. The CDR3 here is CASSAAGSGNTIYF. CDR3 bases: TGTGCCAGCAGTGCAGCCGGGTCTGGAAACACCATATATTTT.

Comment on this clone: The junction does not match germline at one end; this may be a read error. This chain joins TRBV27 and TRBJ2-1; weak D call: TRBD1 (6 bases). Germline lookup yields CDR1 MNHEY and CDR2 SMNVEV (reference sequence). The CDR3 sequence is 15 residues long. CDR3 sequence reads: CASKLGGWSYNKQFF. The CDR3, as DNA: TGTGCCAGCAAGCTAGGGGGTTGGTCCTACAATAAGCAGTTCTTC.

This clone occurred a few times. The V gene is TRBV18, the J gene TRBJ1-6; D ambiguous. There are 14 residues in the CDR3. V lost 3 bases and J 7 bases, leaving 10 bases between the germline ends. The germline gives CDR1 KGHSH, CDR2 LQKENI. The CDR3 loop is CASSPGQPNSPLHF. Written as DNA, the CDR3 is TGTGCCAGCTCACCTGGGCAACCCAATTCACCCCTCCACTTT.

V usage is TRBV15 and J usage is TRBJ1-4, with TRBD1 identical over 9 bases. Germline V gives CDR1 LNHNV, CDR2 YYDKDF (reference sequence). Trimming removed 6 bases from V and 5 bases from J; junction bases left unmatched: 4. The CDR3 sequence is 14 residues long. The CDR3 nucleotides read TGTGCCACCAGAACCGGGACAGGGAATGAAAAACTGTTTTTT. Amino acids: CATRTGTGNEKLFF.

The chain uses TRBV20-1 and TRBJ2-5; D not certain. This CDR3 comprises 11 residues. The germline V and J ends were trimmed by 2 bases and 5 bases, with 6 bases remaining between them. Germline V gene lookup returns CDR1 DFQATT and CDR2 SNEGSKA (reference sequence). CDR3 in DNA: TGCAGTGCTAGATGGGCGGAGACCCAGTACTTC. Translation: CSARWAETQYF.

V usage is TRBV7-2 and J usage is TRBJ2-1, with 9 bases fitting TRBD1. This CDR3 has 14 residues. Germline-derived CDR1 and CDR2 are SGHTA and FQGNSA. The J segment lost 7 bases and the V segment lost 7 bases, leaving 8 bases of the junction unmatched. The CDR3 nucleotides read TGTGCCAGCACCACGGGACAGGGAGGGAATGAGCAGTTCTTC. Protein sequence: CASTTGQGGNEQFF.

The chain has TRBV7-3 and TRBJ1-2; TRBD1 might be the D (5 bases). CDR1 and CDR2 from the germline V gene are SGHTA and FQGTGA. This CDR3 comprises 14 residues. V shed 4 bases and J shed 11 bases, with 20 bases lying between them. The CDR3 DNA reads TGTGCCAGCAGCTCCTTATCGGGGGTCCCCCCTTACACCTTC. This sequence encodes CASSSLSGVPPYTF.

The rearrangement uses TRBV12-5 and TRBJ2-7, with TRBD1 identical over 9 bases. The CDR3 runs to 17 residues. Trimming cost V 6 bases and J 2 bases; bases outside gene matches: 14. Germline-derived CDR1 and CDR2 are LGHNT and FRNRAP. CDR3 in amino acids: CASGPLTGGETPYEQYF. In DNA, the CDR3 is TGTGCTAGTGGCCCCTTAACAGGGGGCGAAACCCCCTACGAGCAGTACTTC.

The rearrangement links TRBV15 to TRBJ1-4; D perhaps matches TRBD1 (5 bases). CDR1 LNHNV and CDR2 YYDKDF come from the germline V gene (reference sequence). This CDR3 comprises 16 residues. The ends were cut back, 0 bases at V and 10 bases at J, with 18 bases in the middle. CDR3 coding DNA: TGTGCCACCAGCAGAGATTTGAGACAGTCCCATGGAAAACTGTTTTTT. It yields the protein CATSRDLRQSHGKLFF.

This clone was counted between two and nine times. This chain connects TRBV7-8 to TRBJ1-1; D is unresolved. With 6 bases removed from V and 1 base from J, the gap between germline ends came to 9 bases. This CDR3 has 13 amino acids. Germline CDR1 SGHVS, CDR2 FQNEAQ. CDR3 region: CASSYGENTEAFF. The CDR3 DNA is TGTGCCAGCAGTTACGGGGAGAACACTGAAGCTTTCTTT.

This clone came up a few times. This chain connects TRBV19 to TRBJ1-5; D is perhaps TRBD1 (5 bases). The V gene lost 1 base and the J gene lost 3 bases, with 16 bases spanning the gap. The CDR3 length is 17 residues. Germline loops: CDR1 LNHDA, CDR2 SQIVND (reference sequence). The CDR3 DNA follows: TGTGCCAGTAGTATAGCGGGGGTCAGGGCCCCCAATCAGCCCCAGCATTTT. Translating gives CASSIAGVRAPNQPQHF.

V and J are TRBV19 and TRBJ2-7, with 9 bases lining up with TRBD1. V was pared by 10 bases and J by 4 bases, with 17 bases of the junction left unmatched. This CDR3 is 16 amino acids long. Germline V lookup: CDR1 LNHDA, CDR2 SQIVND (reference sequence). The CDR3, as DNA: TGTGCCACCGCGGACAGGGGAGGGAAGAGGGGTTACGAGCAGTACTTC. Translation: CATADRGGKRGYEQYF.

This chain connects TRBV19 to TRBJ2-3; possibly TRBD2 for D (6 bases). Germline values: CDR1 LNHDA, CDR2 SQIVND (reference sequence). The V end lost 2 bases, the J end lost 5 bases, and 20 bases lay between the germline ends. The CDR3 has 17 amino acids. For the CDR3, the DNA is TGTGCCAGTAGTATAAGTGGGCTAGCGAGTCCCGGAGATACGCAGTATTTT. As protein: CASSISGLASPGDTQYF.

The V gene is TRBV14, the J gene TRBJ2-7; no clear D gene. CDR3 length: 13 residues. Germline values: CDR1 SGHDN, CDR2 FVKESK. Trimming removed 3 bases from V and 6 bases from J, with 12 bases in between. In DNA, the CDR3 is TGTGCCAGCAGCCATGGTCTACTCGGCGAGCAGTACTTC. It is translated as CASSHGLLGEQYF.

CDR3 in DNA: TGTGCCAGCAGCCTACTAGCGGGGGGGATCTCCTACGAGCAGTACTTC. Translation: CASSLLAGGISYEQYF. V is TRBV13 and J is TRBJ2-7; the match to TRBD2 covers 13 bases. Unmatched junction bases numbered 4, after V lost 5 bases and J lost 0 bases. The length of the CDR3 is 16 residues. In germline, CDR1 is PRHDT, CDR2 FYEKMQ (reference sequence).

The chain is built from TRBV6-1 and TRBJ1-4; 10 bases align to TRBD1. Unmatched junction bases numbered 3, after V lost 6 bases and J lost 2 bases. Germline assignment: CDR1 MNHNS and CDR2 SASEGT. This CDR3 is 15 amino acids long. The CDR3 loop reads CASSPTGGTNEKLFF. In DNA form, the CDR3 reads TGTGCCAGCAGCCCGACAGGGGGCACTAATGAAAAACTGTTTTTT.

This chain joins TRBV19 and TRBJ2-7, with 8 bases lining up with TRBD2. V was pared by 4 bases and J by 6 bases, with 8 bases of the junction left unmatched. CDR3 size: 14 residues. Germline V gene sequence: CDR1 LNHDA, CDR2 SQIVND (reference sequence). This CDR3 reads CASSTRSAGAEQYF. DNA for the CDR3: TGTGCCAGTAGTACCCGGTCAGCGGGGGCCGAGCAGTACTTC.

The rearrangement joins TRBV30 to TRBJ1-2, with 7 nucleotides matching TRBD1. Germline trimming cut 0 bases from V and 5 bases from J; bases unmatched to any gene: 9. Per the germline V gene, CDR1 is GTSNPN and CDR2 is SVGIG (reference sequence). CDR3 length: 15 residues. This CDR3 is CAWSVLIRQGYGYTF. In nucleotides, the CDR3 is TGTGCCTGGAGTGTCCTCATTCGACAGGGTTATGGCTACACCTTC.

The chain combines TRBV5-1 with TRBJ2-3; a weak D match, TRBD2 (7 bases). The CDR3 extends over 15 amino acids. V dropped 0 bases and J dropped 3 bases, with 11 bases sitting between them. Per the germline V gene, CDR1 is SGHRS and CDR2 is YFSETQ. CDR3 region: CASSLEGGRTDTQYF. The DNA of the CDR3 is TGCGCCAGCAGCTTGGAGGGGGGGCGAACAGATACGCAGTATTTT.

The V gene is TRBV5-1, the J gene TRBJ1-5; perhaps TRBD1 as D (6 bases). This CDR3 contains 15 residues. CDR1 SGHRS and CDR2 YFSETQ come from the germline V gene. Trimming shortened V by 2 bases and J by 0 bases, and 9 bases separated the two germline ends. CDR3 loop: CASSLQGSSNQPQHF. In nucleotides, the CDR3 is TGCGCCAGCAGCTTACAGGGTTCTAGCAATCAGCCCCAGCATTTT.

This clone occurred a few times. The chain employs TRBV13 and TRBJ1-3; D is unresolved. The V and J ends lost 5 bases and 4 bases respectively, with 12 bases between them. The CDR3 consists of 14 residues. CDR1 is PRHDT and CDR2 is FYEKMQ in the germline V gene (reference sequence). The CDR3 coding sequence is TGTGCCAGCAGCAAACGGGGTACGGGAAACACCATATATTTT. Encoded protein: CASSKRGTGNTIYF.

This clone was observed a handful of times. The rearrangement links TRBV6-5 to TRBJ1-4; TRBD1 matches at 7 bases. Germline trimming cut 2 bases from V and 7 bases from J; bases unmatched to any gene: 7. This CDR3 region has 15 residues. The germline CDR1 and CDR2 sequences are MNHEY and SVGAGI. The CDR3 is CASSYDPGDSEKLFF. The CDR3 bases are TGTGCCAGCAGTTACGACCCGGGGGACAGTGAAAAACTGTTTTTT.

In this sample, this clone turned up a few times. The V gene is TRBV7-2, the J gene TRBJ2-2; D is perhaps TRBD1 (5 bases). Germline V gene data show CDR1 as SGHTA and CDR2 as FQGNSA. The CDR3 consists of 16 residues. Between the trimmed V and J ends, which lost 5 bases and 3 bases, there was a span of 16 bases. CDR3 bases: TGTGCCAGCAGCCCCCCGGGCAGGGTCTACACCGGGGAGCTGTTTTTT. Its translation is CASSPPGRVYTGELFF. Looking up the rest from reference TRBV7-2 and TRBJ2-2 gives the full variable domain: GAGVSQSPSNKVTEKGKDVELRCDPISGHTALYWYRQSLGQGLEFLIYFQGNSAPDKSGLPSDRFSAERTGGSVSTLTIQRTQQEDSAVYLCASSPPGRVYTGELFFGEGSRLTVL.

This clone occurred once. J is TRBJ2-1 and V is TRBV29-1; TRBD2 agrees at 10 bases. V gave up 5 bases and J gave up 9 bases; unmatched junction bases: 10. This CDR3 region has 14 residues. Germline values: CDR1 SQVTM, CDR2 ANQGSEA. The CDR3 bases are TGCAGCGTTATAATAGCGGGGGGCCATATTGAGCAGTTCTTC. Protein: CSVIIAGGHIEQFF.

The V gene is TRBV18, the J gene TRBJ2-7; TRBD1 is a possible D gene (6 bases). V was cut by 0 bases and J by 7 bases, with 10 bases left in between. This CDR3 has 13 amino acids. In germline, CDR1 is KGHSH, CDR2 LQKENI. CDR3 nucleotides: TGTGCCAGCTCACCACCGTCACAGGGAGAGCAGTACTTC. Its protein is CASSPPSQGEQYF.

This clone was recorded a few times. V and J are TRBV6-5 and TRBJ2-3; D perhaps matches TRBD2 (6 bases). Germline CDR1 MNHEY, CDR2 SVGAGI. Trimming shortened V by 6 bases and J by 3 bases, and 13 bases separated the two germline ends. The CDR3 extends over 14 amino acids. CDR3 protein: CASRLSGLTDTQYF. CDR3 nucleotides: TGTGCCAGCAGACTATCGGGACTGACAGATACGCAGTATTTT.

This clone was found a few times. V usage is TRBV9 and J usage is TRBJ2-6; D gene uncertain. V lost 4 bases, J lost 3 bases, and 8 bases lay in between. This CDR3 spans 14 amino acids. The germline CDR1 and CDR2 sequences are SGDLS and YYNGEE. This CDR3 is CASSLPYGANVLTF. The CDR3 DNA is TGTGCCAGCAGCCTCCCGTATGGGGCCAACGTCCTGACTTTC.